The rows below give T cell receptor beta chains drawn from one sample of a study of CD8+CD57+ T cells in acquired aplastic anemia. Each CDR3 protein gets one entry after TCRdb re-called the reads with MiXCR. This table holds 120,000 or so distinct CDR3 sequences, about 40% found once. Material: sorted CD4+, CD8+, or CD8+CD57+ T cells (not recorded which) from PBMCs. The receptors were gathered from a human donor with aplastic anemia. Each CDR3 is given with its conserved first and last residue. Fields, in order: D gene, V gene, J gene, clone size, CDR3 length, CDR3 DNA, CDR3 protein. The D gene is left open where the match is weak. Clone size is not always given. Where it is, it says once, few, many or a class for expanded clones.

TRBD1	TRBV7-6	TRBJ2-7	.	16	TGTGCCAGCAGCTTAGATCCGGGACAGGGTAACTACGAGCAGTACTTC	CASSLDPGQGNYEQYF
.	TRBV19	TRBJ1-6	many	15	TGTGCCAGTAGTATAAGGATGGTTGCGGATTCACCCCTCCACTTT	CASSIRMVADSPLHF
.	TRBV2	TRBJ1-5	many	16	TGTGCCAGCAGTGAAGTGGGCGGAACGTTTGGGCAGCCCCAGCATTTT	CASSEVGGTFGQPQHF
.	TRBV9	TRBJ1-6	many	13	TGTGCCAGCAGCCGGGACTGGGGATCACCCCTCCACTTT	CASSRDWGSPLHF
.	TRBV7-9	TRBJ1-2	.	12	TGTGCCAGCAGCTTAAGTTGGGATGGCTACACCTTC	CASSLSWDGYTF
.	TRBV7-8	TRBJ2-3	many	17	TGTGCCAGCAGTCCAAGGACCCGGGCAGCTACACATGATACGCAGTATTTT	CASSPRTRAATHDTQYF
.	TRBV12-5	TRBJ2-2	.	16	TGTGCTAGTGGTTCGGTAAGGAGGGAGAACACCGGGGAGCTGTTTTTT	CASGSVRRENTGELFF
.	TRBV2	TRBJ1-1	.	11	TGTGCCAGCAGGTATCAGGATGAAGCTTTCTTT	CASRYQDEAFF
TRBD2	TRBV7-7	TRBJ2-7	.	15	TGTGCCAGCAGCTTAGGAGTGACTAGCGGGGAGGAGCAGTACTTC	CASSLGVTSGEEQYF
.	TRBV4-3	TRBJ2-3	.	16	TGCGCCAGCAGCCGAGGGGCGGGATCTAGCACAGATACGCAGTATTTT	CASSRGAGSSTDTQYF
.	TRBV10-3	TRBJ1-6	.	16	TGTGCCATCAGTGAGTGGGTAGGGACTTCGGACTCACCCCTCCACTTT	CAISEWVGTSDSPLHF
.	TRBV9	TRBJ1-3	many	17	TGTGCCAGCAGCATCTTGGGGGGAAAGGGATCTGGAAACACCATATATTTT	CASSILGGKGSGNTIYF
TRBD2	TRBV10-3	TRBJ2-5	.	13	TGTGCCATCAGAAGCGGGGACCAAGAGACCCAGTACTTC	CAIRSGDQETQYF
TRBD1	TRBV6-1	TRBJ1-1	.	18	TGTGCCAGCAGTGTAAATGGAGGGACAGGGGCCGTTTCGACTGAAGCTTTCTTT	CASSVNGGTGAVSTEAFF
TRBD2	TRBV9	TRBJ2-1	many	12	TGTGCCAGCTCCAGACTAGCAGGTGAGCAGTTCTTC	CASSRLAGEQFF
.	TRBV4-3	TRBJ2-3	.	15	TGCGCCGGCTGCCAAGAATCGCCTAATACAGATACGCAGTATTTT	CAGCQESPNTDTQYF
.	TRBV7-9	TRBJ2-2	.	11	TGTGCCAGCAGCTTAGTGGGGGAGCTGTTTTTT	CASSLVGELFF
.	TRBV7-9	TRBJ1-2	many	14	TGTGCCAGCAGCTTAGGGAAGCAAGACTATGGCTACACCTTC	CASSLGKQDYGYTF
.	TRBV19	TRBJ1-2	many	12	TGTGCCAGTAGTTGGCCCAAAGGAGGCTACACCTTC	CASSWPKGGYTF
.	TRBV2	TRBJ2-3	.	14	TGCGCCAGCAGCCCGGGAGAGATTCAGGATACGCAGTATTTT	CASSPGEIQDTQYF
.	TRBV29-1	TRBJ1-2	.	12	TGCAGCGCTGGGCCGACAGACTGTGGCTACACCTTC	CSAGPTDCGYTF
.	TRBV19	TRBJ2-4	many	11	TGTGCCAGTAGTATAGGGAACATTCAGTACTTC	CASSIGNIQYF
.	TRBV7-2	TRBJ2-3	many	15	TGTGCCAGCAGCTCGCAGGGATATAGCACAGATACGCAGTATTTT	CASSSQGYSTDTQYF
TRBD1	TRBV11-1	TRBJ2-7	.	16	TGTGCCAGCAGCCGTCTGGACAGGGCCACCGGTTACGAGCAGTACTTC	CASSRLDRATGYEQYF
.	TRBV10-2	TRBJ2-7	.	14	TGCGCCAGCAGTGAAGGGGGGAATTACTACGAGCAGTACTTC	CASSEGGNYYEQYF
TRBD1	TRBV6-5	TRBJ1-2	many	15	TGTGCCAGCAGTTATTGGACAGGGGGGGACTATGGCTACACCTTC	CASSYWTGGDYGYTF
.	TRBV7-9	TRBJ1-6	.	13	TGTGCCAGCAGCTTAGCAGGGATTTCACCCCTCCACTTT	CASSLAGISPLHF
.	TRBV15	TRBJ1-1	.	15	TGTGCCACCAGCAGCTCGTTTGACACGAACACTGAAGCTTTCTTT	CATSSSFDTNTEAFF
.	TRBV25-1	TRBJ1-2	.	14	TGTGCCAGCAGTGAATATCGTACTTTAGATGGCTACACCTTC	CASSEYRTLDGYTF
TRBD1	TRBV2	TRBJ1-1	many	16	TGTGCCAGCAGATTAAACACAGGGGTGGGGAACACTGAAGCTTTCTTT	CASRLNTGVGNTEAFF
.	TRBV20-1	TRBJ2-1	many	15	TGCAGTGCACCCCGCGAGCGAGGTTCCTACAATGAGCAGTTCTTC	CSAPRERGSYNEQFF
TRBD2	TRBV29-1	TRBJ2-5	many	14	TGCAGCGTCCCCCTAGCGGGGGTTATGGGGACCCAGTACTTC	CSVPLAGVMGTQYF
TRBD2	TRBV3-1	TRBJ2-3	.	15	TGTGCCAGCAGCCAACTAGCGGGGGGCACAGATACGCAGTATTTT	CASSQLAGGTDTQYF
.	TRBV7-9	TRBJ1-2	once	13	TGTGCCAGCAGCCCCGAACTGACGGGTAGCTACACCTTC	CASSPELTGSYTF
TRBD1	TRBV11-2	TRBJ2-7	many	14	TGTGCCAGCAGCTCCGGACAGGGCTCCTACGAGCAGTACTTC	CASSSGQGSYEQYF
.	TRBV30	TRBJ2-7	.	13	TGTGCCTGGACCCTGGGGGGCCTCGGCGAGCAGTACTTC	CAWTLGGLGEQYF
.	TRBV10-2	TRBJ2-7	.	13	TGCGCCAGCAGATACGGGGCAAGTGGGGAGCAGTACTTC	CASRYGASGEQYF
.	TRBV19	TRBJ1-2	many	13	TGTGCCAGTATCCCTCGATACAACTATGGCTACACCTTC	CASIPRYNYGYTF
.	TRBV29-1	TRBJ2-6	many	14	TGCAGCGTTGAGGGCGGCTCTGGGGCCAACGTCCTGACTTTC	CSVEGGSGANVLTF
.	TRBV4-3	TRBJ1-1	many	14	TGCGCCAGCAGCCAAGGTGACAGCCGGCGGGAAGCTTTCTTT	CASSQGDSRREAFF
.	TRBV12-3/TRBV12-4	TRBJ1-3	many	17	TGTGCCAGCAGTTTATATGCAGGAAGATTCGGTGGAAACACCATATATTTT	CASSLYAGRFGGNTIYF
TRBD1	TRBV20-1	TRBJ1-5	once	14	TGCAGTGCAACCGGGACAGCGGAAAATCAGCCCCAGCATTTT	CSATGTAENQPQHF
TRBD2	TRBV7-8	TRBJ2-1	.	15	TGTGCCAGCAGCCCCATAGGCGGGGGGAACAATGAGCAGTTCTTC	CASSPIGGGNNEQFF
.	TRBV6-5	TRBJ1-1	many	15	TGTGCCAGCAGTTACGGGTTAGGGACGAACACTGAAGCTTTCTTT	CASSYGLGTNTEAFF
TRBD1	TRBV7-2	TRBJ2-7	.	12	TGTGCCAGCAGCCAAGGACAGGGAGAGCAGTACTTC	CASSQGQGEQYF
.	TRBV9	TRBJ1-2	once	15	TGTGCCAGCAGCGTAGATGACAACGCTAACTATGGCTACACCTTC	CASSVDDNANYGYTF
.	TRBV28	TRBJ2-3	.	14	TGTGCCAGCAGCATTACAGGGTCTGCAGATACGCAGTATTTT	CASSITGSADTQYF
.	TRBV7-2	TRBJ2-1	.	13	TGTGCCAGCAGCTTACGGGGGTACAATGAGCAGTTCTTC	CASSLRGYNEQFF
.	TRBV24-1	TRBJ2-5	once	13	TGTGCCACCAGTGACAGGGGTCGGGAGACCCAGTACTTC	CATSDRGRETQYF
.	TRBV2	TRBJ2-5	.	13	TGTGCCAGCAGTGTTTGGTACCAAGAGACCCAGTACTTC	CASSVWYQETQYF
.	TRBV19	TRBJ2-7	once	15	TGTGCCCGCAGTTTACCCTGGACAGTCTCCTACGAGCAGTACTTC	CARSLPWTVSYEQYF
.	TRBV2	TRBJ1-4	.	14	TGTGCCAGCAGGCCGCGGGGAATCGGTGAAAAACTGTTTTTT	CASRPRGIGEKLFF
TRBD1	TRBV15	TRBJ2-7	.	19	TGTGCCACCAGCAGACAGCAAGCTATACGGGGACAGGAGAACTACGGGCAGTACTTC	CATSRQQAIRGQENYGQYF
.	TRBV15	TRBJ1-5	many	19	TGTGCCACCAGCAAGGGGAGGCTCCTGAGGGTCTATAGCAATCAGCCCCAGCATTTT	CATSKGRLLRVYSNQPQHF
TRBD1	TRBV10-3	TRBJ1-5	.	14	TGTGCCACTTACCCCGGGACAGGGGGAGAGACCCAGCATTTT	CATYPGTGGETQHF